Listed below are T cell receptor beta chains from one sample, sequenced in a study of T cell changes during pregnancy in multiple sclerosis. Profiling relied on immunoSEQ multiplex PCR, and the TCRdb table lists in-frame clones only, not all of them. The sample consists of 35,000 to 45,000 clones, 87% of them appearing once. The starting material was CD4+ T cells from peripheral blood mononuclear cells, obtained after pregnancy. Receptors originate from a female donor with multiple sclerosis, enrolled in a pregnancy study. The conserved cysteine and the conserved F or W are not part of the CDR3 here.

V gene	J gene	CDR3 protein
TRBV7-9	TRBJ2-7	ASSLAGGQAYEQY
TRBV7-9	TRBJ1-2	ASSRRDRVGYT
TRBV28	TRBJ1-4	ASTPSQGQGARKLF
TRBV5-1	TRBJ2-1	ASSLDGGLAGLYNEQF
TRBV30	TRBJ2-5	AWTTSGTQY
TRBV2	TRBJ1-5	ASRTESNQPQH
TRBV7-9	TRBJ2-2	ASSPHPWYRENTGELF
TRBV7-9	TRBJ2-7	ASSPMGSSYEQY
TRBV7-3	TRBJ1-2	ASSSDRINYGYT
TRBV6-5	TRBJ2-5	ASSYGQWETQY
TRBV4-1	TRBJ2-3	ASSQAGGFSTDTQY
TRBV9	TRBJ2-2	ASSVAQGAYTGELF
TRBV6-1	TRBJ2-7	ASSTPWTGANEQY
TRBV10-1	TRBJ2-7	ARAPNPGTEGTYEQY
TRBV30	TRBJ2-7	AWRPGLAGGKEQY